This TCR beta chain was found in a study of regulatory T cells in long-lasting Graves disease. The TCR beta library used iRepertoire HTBI primers with Arm-PCR amplification of CDR3. Via MiXCR, TCRdb re-called the multiplex PCR reads, giving one row per CDR3 protein. The sample has some 420,000 distinct CDR3 sequences; about 20% are singletons. Time point denoted: persistent/refractory GD, antithyroid drugs over 5 years with positive TRAb. Isolated PBMC RNA provided the starting material for the TCR library. The CDR3 is made up of 13 amino acids. Germline V gene data show CDR1 as SGHDN and CDR2 as FVKESK. Trimming removed 8 bases from V and 5 bases from J, with 15 bases in between. Ten or more counts support this clonotype.

The receptor comes from a female donor with Graves disease. The J gene is TRBJ1-1, the V gene TRBV14; TRBD1 might be the D (6 bases). The sample in question was peripheral blood mononuclear cells (PBMCs), obtained when the disease was refractory, from a patient treated with antithyroid drugs. CDR3 DNA sequence: TGTGCCAGCGGGGTTCGGGGGCAGACTGAAGCTTTCTTT. It yields the protein CASGVRGQTEAFF.